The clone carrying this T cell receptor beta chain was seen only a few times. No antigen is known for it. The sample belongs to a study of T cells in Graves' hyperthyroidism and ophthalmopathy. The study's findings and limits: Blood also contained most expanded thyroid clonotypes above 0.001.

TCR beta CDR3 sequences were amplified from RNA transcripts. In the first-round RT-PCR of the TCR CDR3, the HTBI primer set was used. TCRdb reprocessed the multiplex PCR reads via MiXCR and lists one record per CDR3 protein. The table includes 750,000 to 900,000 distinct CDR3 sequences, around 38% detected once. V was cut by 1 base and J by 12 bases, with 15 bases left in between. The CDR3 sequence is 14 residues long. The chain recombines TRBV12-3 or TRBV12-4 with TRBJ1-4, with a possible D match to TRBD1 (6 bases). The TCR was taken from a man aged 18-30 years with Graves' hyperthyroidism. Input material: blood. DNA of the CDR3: TGTGCCAGCAGTTTAGAGGGGGGAACCAAACAACTGTTTTTT. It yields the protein CASSLEGGTKQLFF.